A single sample gave rise to the 13 T cell receptor beta chains below, sequenced in a study of T cells of healthy individuals. MiXCR, run by TCRdb on the 5' RACE reads, gives a single entry per CDR3 protein. The sample includes about 82,000 distinct CDR3 sequences, 4% to 5.5% of them seen just once. Every receptor here comes from a female donor in good health.

In its sample, this clonotype was seen many times. The V and J genes are TRBV7-8 and TRBJ2-1; 9 bases are shared with TRBD1. After removal of 7 bases from V and 3 bases from J, the junction contained 4 bases not matched to a gene. The CDR3 is 14 amino acids. Germline lookup yields CDR1 SGHVS and CDR2 FQNEAQ. CDR3 amino acids: CASTTGGGYNEQFF. CDR3 bases: TGTGCCAGCACAACAGGGGGCGGCTACAATGAGCAGTTCTTC.

The chain has TRBV4-1 and TRBJ1-6; no clear D. There are 18 residues in the CDR3. The V end lost 3 bases, the J end lost 1 base, and 16 bases lay between the germline ends. Germline assignment: CDR1 MGHRA and CDR2 YSYEKL. The CDR3 spells CASSHGRVDPSYNSPLHF. The CDR3 nucleotides are TGCGCCAGCAGCCACGGTAGGGTGGACCCTTCCTATAATTCACCCCTCCACTTT.

This chain joins TRBV18 and TRBJ1-2; no firm D call. Per germline, CDR1 KGHSH and CDR2 LQKENI. V lost 2 bases, J lost 6 bases, and 22 bases lay in between. This CDR3 spans 17 amino acids. The CDR3 DNA sequence: TGTGCCAGCTCACCAAAAAGAACCGCTTACGGTTTAGATGGCTACACCTTC. Its translation is CASSPKRTAYGLDGYTF. Together with reference TRBV18 and TRBJ1-2, the CDR3 gives the full variable domain: NAGVMQNPRHLVRRRGQEARLRCSPMKGHSHVYWYRQLPEEGLKFMVYLQKENIIDESGMPKERFSAEFPKEGPSILRIQQVVRGDSAAYFCASSPKRTAYGLDGYTFGSGTRLTVV.

This clonotype came up many times. This chain links TRBV12-3 or TRBV12-4 with TRBJ1-2, with D perhaps TRBD1 (6 bases). The CDR3 is made up of 16 amino acids. The V end lost 6 bases, the J end lost 7 bases, and 24 bases lay between the germline ends. The CDR3 sequence is CASSFKGGTRRSGYTF. The CDR3, as DNA: TGTGCCAGCAGCTTTAAGGGGGGGACGAGGAGAAGTGGCTACACCTTC.

In its sample, this clonotype was seen many times. The chain uses TRBV18 and TRBJ1-2; the match to TRBD1 covers 7 bases. CDR3 length: 13 residues. With 10 bases clipped from V and 3 bases from J, the junction kept 8 bases outside the gene matches. Germline CDR1 KGHSH, CDR2 LQKENI. The DNA for the CDR3 is TGTGCCACCAACGCCGGGACAGACTATGGCTACACCTTC. It yields the protein CATNAGTDYGYTF.

CDR3 nucleotide sequence: TGTGCCAGCAGTTCCAAACAGGGGCCTAACTATGGCTACACCTTC. It yields the protein CASSSKQGPNYGYTF. The chain uses TRBV12-3 or TRBV12-4 and TRBJ1-2, with 7 bases identical to TRBD1. CDR3 length equals 15 residues. J gave up 0 bases and V 4 bases, and 5 bases lay outside the gene matches.

This clonotype was seen ten or more times. This chain joins TRBV6-2 or TRBV6-3 and TRBJ2-7; D is ambiguous. Germline V gene data show CDR1 as MNHEY and CDR2 as SVGEGT. Between the trimmed V and J ends, which lost 7 bases and 1 base, there was a span of 14 bases. The CDR3 has 14 amino acids. CDR3 nucleotide sequence: TGTGCCAGCAATGAGGCAGGACCATCCTACGAGCAGTACTTC. This sequence encodes CASNEAGPSYEQYF.

At least ten counts were recorded for this clonotype. This chain joins TRBV5-6 and TRBJ2-5; 9 positions agree with TRBD2. CDR3 size: 17 residues. After removal of 4 bases from V and 5 bases from J, the junction contained 15 bases not matched to a gene. CDR1 is SGHDT, CDR2 YYEEEE, per germline. This CDR3 is CASSRIIAGAVGETQYF. The CDR3 bases are TGTGCCAGCAGCCGGATTATAGCGGGAGCGGTCGGGGAGACCCAGTACTTC.

The chain recombines TRBV7-8 with TRBJ1-3; 9 bases fit TRBD1. V was pared by 0 bases and J by 2 bases, with 2 bases of the junction left unmatched. CDR1 is SGHVS, CDR2 FQNEAQ, per germline. The CDR3 sequence is 16 residues long. CDR3 amino acids: CASSLAHRGPGNTIYF. The CDR3 bases are TGTGCCAGCAGCTTAGCGCACAGGGGGCCTGGAAACACCATATATTTT.

The rearrangement links TRBV10-2 to TRBJ1-1; D is unresolved. V was clipped by 7 bases and J by 1 base, with 4 bases between them. Germline V lookup: CDR1 WSHSY, CDR2 SAAADI. This CDR3 has 11 amino acids. The DNA of the CDR3 is TGCGCCAGCATGGAGAACACTGAAGCTTTCTTT. Protein product: CASMENTEAFF.

This chain uses TRBV7-9 with TRBJ2-1; 9 nucleotides match TRBD1. The CDR3 has 16 amino acids. Germline values: CDR1 SEHNR, CDR2 FQNEAQ (reference sequence). J was trimmed by 2 bases and V by 4 bases; bases with no gene match: 6. The CDR3 region has the DNA TGTGCCAGCAGCTCTCGGACAGGGGTGACCTACAATGAGCAGTTCTTC. It is translated as CASSSRTGVTYNEQFF.

The V call is TRBV2, the J call TRBJ2-7, with TRBD1 matching 8 bases. CDR1 is SNHLY and CDR2 is FYNNEI in the germline V gene. The CDR3 consists of 14 residues. The J segment lost 3 bases and the V segment lost 8 bases, leaving 9 bases of the junction unmatched. CDR3 bases: TGTGCCAGCTCCGGACAGGGCATTAACTACGAGCAGTACTTC. Amino acids: CASSGQGINYEQYF.

Many counts were recorded for this clonotype. The chain recombines TRBV4-2 with TRBJ2-1; 10 bases fit TRBD2. Germline CDR1 LGHNA, CDR2 YNFKEQ. The CDR3 has 17 residues. Trimming took 0 bases from V and 7 from J; bases not matched to a gene: 9. Here the CDR3 DNA reads TGTGCCAGCAGCCAAGATAGATGGACTAGCGGAGATAATGAGCAGTTCTTC. Translated: CASSQDRWTSGDNEQFF.